What follows are 15 T cell receptor beta chains derived from one specimen sequenced in a study of vaccination effects on CD4 cells after COVID-19. Researchers isolated CD4+ T cells once roughly ten days of culture had elapsed. The cohort was immunized with two doses of either the BNT162b2 or mRNA-1273 vaccine. The protocol was immunoSEQ multiplex PCR, while the TCRdb copy is restricted to in-frame clones and leaves out a portion. Among more than 60,000 clones listed, roughly 81% were seen once. Their antigen targets remain unknown. The specimen comprised CD4+ T cells from PBMCs cultured without peptide, sampled after COVID-19 vaccination. These receptor sequences come from a human donor who received a COVID-19 vaccine.

The chain recombines TRBV4-3 with TRBJ2-1, with D possibly being TRBD2 (5 bases). V was pared by 0 bases and J by 6 bases, with 12 bases between. Germline V lookup: CDR1 LGHNA, CDR2 YSLEER. This CDR3 is built from 15 residues. Written as DNA, the CDR3 is TGCGCCAGCAGCCAAGACGCGGGTCCGGTCAATGAGCAGTTCTTC. This translates into CASSQDAGPVNEQFF.

This clone has a single count. The rearrangement uses TRBV27 and TRBJ1-2; 9 bases line up with TRBD1. The CDR3 spans 16 residues. J gave up 2 bases and V 5 bases, and 9 bases lay outside the gene matches. Germline V gene lookup returns CDR1 MNHEY and CDR2 SMNVEV (reference sequence). The CDR3 is CASSPQRQGGNYGYTF. DNA for the CDR3: TGTGCCAGCAGTCCACAACGACAGGGGGGGAACTATGGCTACACCTTC.

J is TRBJ1-2 and V is TRBV7-9, with TRBD1 matching over 9 bases. V lost 0 bases to trimming and J lost 7 bases; unmatched junction nucleotides: 6. CDR3 length equals 15 residues. Germline values: CDR1 SEHNR, CDR2 FQNEAQ (reference sequence). The CDR3 sequence is CASSLARQGETGYTF. The CDR3 DNA reads TGTGCCAGCAGCTTAGCGCGACAGGGGGAAACTGGCTACACCTTC.

This sequence joins TRBV10-3 and TRBJ1-2; 8 positions agree with TRBD1. This CDR3 has 18 residues. V lost 3 bases to trimming and J lost 3 bases; unmatched junction nucleotides: 15. Germline assignment: CDR1 ENHRY and CDR2 SYGVKD. The CDR3 is CAISELEIRTGPYYGYTF. As DNA, the CDR3 is TGTGCCATCAGTGAATTAGAAATCCGGACAGGGCCTTACTATGGCTACACCTTC.

This clone came up once. This chain connects TRBV30 to TRBJ1-4; D possibly corresponds to TRBD1 (5 bases). This CDR3 is 14 amino acids long. Germline CDR1 and CDR2: GTSNPN and SVGIG (reference sequence). V lost 5 bases to trimming and J lost 5 bases, with 15 bases between them. CDR3 in amino acids: CAWSGGTANEKLFF. The CDR3 coding sequence is TGTGCCTGGTCTGGAGGGACGGCGAATGAAAAACTGTTTTTT. The variable domain in full, with the rest retrieved from reference TRBV30 and TRBJ1-4, is SQTIHQWPATLVQPVGSPLSLECTVEGTSNPNLYWYRQAAGRGLQLLFYSVGIGQISSEVPQNLSASRPQDRQFILSSKKLLLSDSGFYLCAWSGGTANEKLFFGSGTQLSVL.

This chain joins TRBV5-8 and TRBJ1-5, with TRBD1 as a possible D gene (5 bases). The CDR3 extends over 16 amino acids. In germline, CDR1 is SGHTS, CDR2 YDEGEE. V gave up 4 bases and J gave up 6 bases, with 20 bases separating them. The CDR3 spells CASSRARVVMSQPQHF. The CDR3 DNA is TGTGCCAGCAGCAGAGCCAGGGTGGTGATGAGTCAGCCCCAGCATTTT.

The chain employs TRBV7-8 and TRBJ1-5; perhaps TRBD1 as D (5 bases). The V end lost 1 base, the J end lost 5 bases, and 24 bases lay between the germline ends. Germline CDR1 reads SGHVS; CDR2 reads FQNEAQ. This CDR3 region has 19 residues. For the CDR3, the DNA is TGTGCCAGCAGCTTAGAGATAATTGGGACCGCGATTAATTATCAGCCCCAGCATTTT. Translating gives CASSLEIIGTAINYQPQHF.

V usage is TRBV7-8 and J usage is TRBJ2-5, with D possibly matching TRBD1 (6 bases). This CDR3 is 15 amino acids long. Germline CDR1 reads SGHVS; CDR2 reads FQNEAQ. V was trimmed by 3 bases and J by 4 bases, leaving 15 bases between them. CDR3 sequence: CASSLWQGLGETQYF. The CDR3 region has the DNA TGTGCCAGCAGCTTGTGGCAGGGGCTTGGAGAGACCCAGTACTTC.

J is TRBJ1-6 and V is TRBV5-1, with TRBD1 matching 8 bases. CDR1 is SGHRS, CDR2 YFSETQ, per germline. Trimming cost V 3 bases and J 10 bases; bases outside gene matches: 15. This CDR3 is built from 17 residues. The CDR3 spells CASSWNAPRTGQSPLHF. The CDR3 coding sequence is TGCGCCAGCAGCTGGAATGCTCCTAGGACAGGGCAATCACCCCTCCACTTT.

This clone was counted only a few times. The chain couples TRBV6-6 to TRBJ1-3, with 7 nucleotides matching TRBD1. The V gene end was trimmed by 5 bases and the J gene end by 7 bases; junction bases not matched to a gene: 2. Germline CDR1 reads MNHNY; CDR2 reads SVGAGI (reference sequence). The CDR3 consists of 12 residues. The CDR3 region has the DNA TGTGCCAGCAGTAAGACAGGGAACACCATATATTTT. Its translation is CASSKTGNTIYF.

This rearrangement joins TRBV6-5 to TRBJ2-3; the D gene is possibly TRBD1 (5 bases). Trimming stripped 3 bases from V and 5 bases from J, with 15 bases between. Germline CDR1 reads MNHEY; CDR2 reads SVGAGI. The CDR3 runs to 15 residues. The CDR3 loop is CASSYRGKMGDTQYF. CDR3 coding DNA: TGTGCCAGCAGTTATAGGGGTAAAATGGGAGATACGCAGTATTTT.

J is TRBJ2-1 and V is TRBV7-9; D is perhaps TRBD1 or TRBD2 (5 bases each). V lost 5 bases, J lost 9 bases, and 11 bases lay in between. The CDR3 sequence is 12 residues long. Per the germline V gene, CDR1 is SEHNR and CDR2 is FQNEAQ (reference sequence). CDR3 in DNA: TGTGCCAGCAGCCCCAGGGACGGTGAGCAGTTCTTC. It codes for CASSPRDGEQFF.

The chain uses TRBV5-1 and TRBJ1-4; no reliable D call. The germline CDR1 and CDR2 sequences are SGHRS and YFSETQ. Trimming removed 5 bases at V and 4 bases at J, with 15 bases between. This CDR3 contains 15 residues. The CDR3 loop is CASRLTQGFNEKLFF. As DNA, the CDR3 is TGCGCCAGCAGGTTGACCCAAGGGTTTAATGAAAAACTGTTTTTT. Full variable domain (missing parts from reference TRBV5-1 and TRBJ1-4): KAGVTQTPRYLIKTRGQQVTLSCSPISGHRSVSWYQQTPGQGLQFLFEYFSETQRNKGNFPGRFSGRQFSNSRSEMNVSTLELGDSALYLCASRLTQGFNEKLFFGSGTQLSVL.

The rearrangement joins TRBV10-3 to TRBJ2-7, with no clear D. The germline V gene encodes CDR1 ENHRY and CDR2 SYGVKD. V lost 4 bases and J 0 bases, leaving 13 bases between the germline ends. The CDR3 contains 15 residues. The CDR3 protein is CAISGEGQSSYEQYV. For the CDR3, the DNA is TGTGCCATCAGTGGGGAAGGGCAGAGCTCCTACGAGCAGTACGTC.

The chain recombines TRBV3-1 (or the pseudogene TRBV3-2) with TRBJ1-1; perhaps TRBD1 as D (5 bases). The ends were cut back, 3 bases at V and 4 bases at J, with 18 bases in the middle. The CDR3 runs to 16 residues. Germline CDR1 is LGHDT and CDR2 is YNNKEL (reference sequence). The CDR3 DNA reads TGTGCCAGCAGCCATTGGGACCGGGGGGGAGGCACTGAAGCTTTCTTT. Its translation: CASSHWDRGGGTEAFF.